A selection of T cell receptor beta chains follows, all from one sample in a study of T cell responses to AZD1222 COVID-19 vaccine. Profiled with immunoSEQ multiplex PCR; TCRdb holds only in-frame clones, not every one. The sample has roughly 130,000 clones; about nine tenths are singletons. Source: peripheral blood, taken on day 0 of AZD1222 vaccination. The receptors here all came from an adult in good health. Each CDR3 is given with its conserved first and last residue. A D gene is named only where the DNA matches it firmly. Only part of the rows carry a size: once, few, many, or a class if the clone is expanded.

v_gene: TRBV2
len: 11
abundance: NA
d_gene: NA
j_gene: TRBJ2-5
CDR3aa: CASSPLETQYF
CDR3nt: TGTGCCAGCAGTCCCCTAGAGACCCAGTACTTC

v_gene: TRBV19
len: 15
abundance: NA
d_gene: TRBD1
j_gene: TRBJ2-3
CDR3aa: CASSIGTGVRDTQYF
CDR3nt: TGTGCCAGTAGTATCGGGACAGGGGTAAGAGATACGCAGTATTTT

v_gene: TRBV6-5
len: 15
abundance: NA
d_gene: TRBD1
j_gene: TRBJ1-5
CDR3aa: CASSSTGGQGQPQHF
CDR3nt: TGTGCCAGCAGTTCGACAGGGGGCCAGGGACAGCCCCAGCATTTT

v_gene: TRBV3-1/TRBV3-2
len: 13
abundance: NA
d_gene: NA
j_gene: TRBJ1-1
CDR3aa: CASSQPRGTEAFF
CDR3nt: TGTGCCAGCAGCCAACCCCGGGGCACTGAAGCTTTCTTT

v_gene: TRBV12-3/TRBV12-4
len: 13
abundance: NA
d_gene: NA
j_gene: TRBJ1-1
CDR3aa: CASIPGVAPEAFF
CDR3nt: TGTGCCAGCATTCCAGGGGTCGCCCCTGAAGCTTTCTTT

v_gene: TRBV29-1
len: 14
abundance: NA
d_gene: TRBD2
j_gene: TRBJ2-7
CDR3aa: CSVEGLGGTYEQYF
CDR3nt: TGCAGCGTTGAAGGTTTGGGGGGGACCTACGAGCAGTACTTC

v_gene: TRBV14
len: 15
abundance: NA
d_gene: NA
j_gene: TRBJ1-2
CDR3aa: CASSQNHKVLYGYTF
CDR3nt: TGTGCCAGCAGCCAGAATCATAAGGTGCTCTATGGCTACACCTTC

v_gene: TRBV4-3
len: 15
abundance: NA
d_gene: NA
j_gene: TRBJ1-4
CDR3aa: CASSQRRGFDEKLFF
CDR3nt: TGCGCCAGCAGCCAAAGACGGGGATTTGATGAAAAACTGTTTTTT

v_gene: TRBV19
len: 12
abundance: NA
d_gene: NA
j_gene: TRBJ1-2
CDR3aa: CASSTTAFGYTF
CDR3nt: TGTGCCAGTAGTACGACAGCGTTCGGCTACACCTTC

v_gene: TRBV11-2
len: 13
abundance: NA
d_gene: TRBD1
j_gene: TRBJ1-2
CDR3aa: CASSPDRDYGYTF
CDR3nt: TGTGCCAGCAGCCCGGACAGGGACTATGGCTACACCTTC

v_gene: TRBV19
len: 13
abundance: NA
d_gene: NA
j_gene: TRBJ1-2
CDR3aa: CASTSRNNYGYTF
CDR3nt: TGTGCCAGTACCTCCAGGAATAACTATGGCTACACCTTC

v_gene: TRBV6-1
len: 15
abundance: NA
d_gene: TRBD1
j_gene: TRBJ1-6
CDR3aa: CASSEGGQYNSPLHF
CDR3nt: TGTGCCAGCAGTGAAGGGGGACAGTATAATTCACCCCTCCACTTT

v_gene: TRBV4-1
len: 16
abundance: NA
d_gene: NA
j_gene: TRBJ2-1
CDR3aa: CASSQGWGAPYNEQFF
CDR3nt: TGCGCCAGCAGCCAAGGGTGGGGGGCCCCGTACAATGAGCAGTTCTTC

v_gene: TRBV7-3
len: 15
abundance: NA
d_gene: NA
j_gene: TRBJ2-3
CDR3aa: CASSPKGRGTDTQYF
CDR3nt: TGTGCCAGCAGCCCCAAGGGGCGGGGAACAGATACGCAGTATTTT

v_gene: TRBV5-1
len: 13
abundance: NA
d_gene: NA
j_gene: TRBJ2-5
CDR3aa: CASSRQIQETQYF
CDR3nt: TGCGCCAGCAGTAGGCAGATACAAGAGACCCAGTACTTC

v_gene: TRBV24-1
len: 17
abundance: NA
d_gene: TRBD1
j_gene: TRBJ2-3
CDR3aa: CATSDGFGTGGTDTQYF
CDR3nt: TGTGCCACCAGTGATGGATTCGGGACAGGGGGCACAGATACGCAGTATTTT

v_gene: TRBV11-3
len: 14
abundance: NA
d_gene: NA
j_gene: TRBJ2-3
CDR3aa: CASSPHRGSDTQYF
CDR3nt: TGTGCCAGCAGCCCCCACCGGGGGTCAGATACGCAGTATTTT

v_gene: TRBV28
len: 12
abundance: NA
d_gene: NA
j_gene: TRBJ1-1
CDR3aa: CASRGAGPEAFF
CDR3nt: TGTGCCAGCAGAGGCGCAGGGCCTGAAGCTTTCTTT

v_gene: TRBV29-1
len: 12
abundance: NA
d_gene: NA
j_gene: TRBJ1-2
CDR3aa: CSVETPTRSYTF
CDR3nt: TGCAGCGTTGAAACCCCCACCAGGAGCTACACCTTC

v_gene: TRBV19
len: 15
abundance: NA
d_gene: NA
j_gene: TRBJ2-1
CDR3aa: CASSIASSAYNEQFF
CDR3nt: TGTGCCAGTAGTATAGCATCCAGCGCCTACAATGAGCAGTTCTTC

v_gene: TRBV10-3
len: 13
abundance: NA
d_gene: NA
j_gene: TRBJ2-7
CDR3aa: CAISQDGTYEQYF
CDR3nt: TGTGCCATCAGCCAAGACGGAACCTACGAGCAGTACTTC

v_gene: TRBV6-2/TRBV6-3
len: 14
abundance: NA
d_gene: TRBD1
j_gene: TRBJ1-2
CDR3aa: CASSPLRGHYGYTF
CDR3nt: TGTGCCAGCAGCCCATTAAGGGGGCACTATGGCTACACCTTC

v_gene: TRBV24-1
len: 12
abundance: NA
d_gene: NA
j_gene: TRBJ1-5
CDR3aa: CATSDSNQPQHF
CDR3nt: TGTGCCACCAGTGATTCTAATCAGCCCCAGCATTTT

v_gene: TRBV2
len: 12
abundance: NA
d_gene: NA
j_gene: TRBJ2-7
CDR3aa: CASGGQNYEQYF
CDR3nt: TGTGCCAGCGGTGGACAGAACTACGAGCAGTACTTC

v_gene: TRBV29-1
len: 14
abundance: NA
d_gene: NA
j_gene: TRBJ2-2
CDR3aa: CSVETPGNTGELFF
CDR3nt: TGCAGCGTCGAAACCCCCGGGAACACCGGGGAGCTGTTTTTT

v_gene: TRBV2
len: 15
abundance: NA
d_gene: NA
j_gene: TRBJ1-5
CDR3aa: CASDRPTARGQPQHF
CDR3nt: TGTGCCAGCGATAGACCCACTGCACGGGGTCAGCCCCAGCATTTT

v_gene: TRBV28
len: 13
abundance: once
d_gene: TRBD1
j_gene: TRBJ1-1
CDR3aa: CASQPGQVTEAFF
CDR3nt: TGTGCCAGCCAACCAGGACAGGTTACTGAAGCTTTCTTT